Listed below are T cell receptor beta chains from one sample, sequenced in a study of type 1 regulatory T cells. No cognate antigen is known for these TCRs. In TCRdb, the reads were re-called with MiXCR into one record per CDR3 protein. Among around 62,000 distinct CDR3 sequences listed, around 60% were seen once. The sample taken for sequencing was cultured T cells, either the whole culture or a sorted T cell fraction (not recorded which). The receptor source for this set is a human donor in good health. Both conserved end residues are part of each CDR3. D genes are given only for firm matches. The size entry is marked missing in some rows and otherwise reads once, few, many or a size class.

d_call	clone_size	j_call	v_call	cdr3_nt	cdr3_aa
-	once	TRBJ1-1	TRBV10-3	TGTGCCATCGGGAAACAGGGTAGGGACACTGAAGCTTTCTTT	CAIGKQGRDTEAFF
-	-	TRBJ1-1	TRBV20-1	TGCAGTGCTAGTGATGGCGGAATGAACACTGAAGCTTTCTTT	CSASDGGMNTEAFF
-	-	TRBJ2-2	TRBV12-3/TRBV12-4	TGTGCCAGCAGCCCCCAAGGGGAGCTGTTTTTT	CASSPQGELFF
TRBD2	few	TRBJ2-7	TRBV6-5	TGTGCCAGCAGTTCCATTATGACTAGCGGGAGTTACGAGCAGTACTTC	CASSSIMTSGSYEQYF
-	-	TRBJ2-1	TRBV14	TGTGCCAGCTCCCCTAGGGCGAGCTCCTACAATGAGCAGTTCTTC	CASSPRASSYNEQFF
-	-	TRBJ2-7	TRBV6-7	TGTGCCAGCAGTTACCAGGGAGTCACAAGGGGGGTAAGGCAGTACTTC	CASSYQGVTRGVRQYF
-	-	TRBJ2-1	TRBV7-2	TGTGCCAGCAGCTTACTAGGGCCTGTTGAGCAGTTCTTC	CASSLLGPVEQFF
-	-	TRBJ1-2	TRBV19	TGTGCCAGTAGTCTTGGTTTAAACTATGGCTACACCTTC	CASSLGLNYGYTF
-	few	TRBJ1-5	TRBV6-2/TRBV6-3	TGTGCCAGCAGAAAAACAGGGACCACCAATCAGCCCCAGCATTTT	CASRKTGTTNQPQHF
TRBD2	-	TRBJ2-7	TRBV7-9	TGTGCCAGCAGAAACGGGACTAGCGGGAGCTACGAGCAGTACTTC	CASRNGTSGSYEQYF
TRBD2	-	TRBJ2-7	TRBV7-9	TGTGCCAGCAGCTCCGCAACTAGCGGGAGATCCTACGAGCAGTACTTC	CASSSATSGRSYEQYF
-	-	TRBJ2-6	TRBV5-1	TGCGCCAGCAGCCCGACACTTAACTCTGGGGCCAACGTCCTGACTTTC	CASSPTLNSGANVLTF
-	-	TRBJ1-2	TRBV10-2	TGCGCCAGCAGTGAGGGGGGGCACACCCTCTATGGCTACACCTTC	CASSEGGHTLYGYTF